The sequence of this T cell receptor (beta chain) was determined in a study of blood T cell repertoires in COVID-19. Background on the study: Spain, Italy and the United States supplied samples that represented acute and convalescent COVID-19. PBMCs, B-cell-depleted T cells, or T cells provided the cDNA or gDNA that made up the material.

V was pared by 6 bases and J by 1 base, with 2 bases of the junction left unmatched. This CDR3 contains 14 residues. Looked up from germline, CDR1 is MNHEY and CDR2 is SVGAGI. As originally analysed: Amplification with reference gene primers provided the estimates of nucleated cell counts. Generated by immunoSEQ multiplex PCR, the TCRdb table keeps only in-frame clones and is missing some. V, J and clone size reflect that table, while D and trimming were determined from the DNA. Among fewer than 200,000 clones listed, roughly four fifths were seen once. The specimen sequenced was peripheral blood. V usage is TRBV6-5 and J usage is TRBJ2-3, with 9 bases aligning to TRBD2. This clonotype was obtained from a man aged 35-49 years who had recovered from COVID-19. CDR3 in amino acids: CASRPSGGTDTQYF. The CDR3 coding sequence is TGTGCCAGCAGACCTAGCGGGGGCACAGATACGCAGTATTTT.